The clone carrying this TCR beta chain was recorded a few times. What it binds is not known. RNA transcripts provided the template for amplifying TCR beta CDR3 regions. First-round RT-PCR with HTBI primers preceded a second-round multiplex PCR. MiXCR was run by TCRdb on the multiplex PCR reads, yielding one entry per CDR3 protein. The sample shows approximately 160,000 distinct CDR3 sequences, just under 40% of them seen only once. The data are from a study of Graves' ophthalmopathy and Graves' hyperthyroidism. Clinicians diagnosed using symptoms, serum thyroxine, TRAb, thyroid ultrasound and orbital computed tomography. Study-wide results and limits: Most thyroid-expanded clonotypes exceeding 0.001 frequency were also found in blood.

This TCR was sampled from a man younger than 40 with Graves' ophthalmopathy. The sample was peripheral blood.

As DNA, the CDR3 is TGTGCCAGCAGTGCCCGACAGGATCGGAATTCACCCCTCCACTTT. Translated: CASSARQDRNSPLHF. This chain links TRBV6-1 with TRBJ1-6; the D gene is possibly TRBD1 (6 bases). CDR1 is MNHNS and CDR2 is SASEGT in the germline V gene. CDR3 length: 15 residues. V was cut by 4 bases and J by 7 bases, with 14 bases left in between.